The clone carrying this T cell receptor (beta chain) appeared once. The data were taken from a study of blood T cell repertoires in COVID-19. Study overall: Collection of acute and convalescent COVID-19 samples took place in the United States, Italy and Spain. T cells, B-cell-depleted T cells, or PBMCs provided the cDNA or gDNA that served as material.

As processed by the authors: Amplification of reference gene primers provided the estimated nucleated cell counts. Clones were read by immunoSEQ multiplex PCR, and TCRdb kept only the in-frame ones, dropping some. The V and J calls and clone size are taken from that table; D and trimming were inferred from the DNA. The profile covers approximately 500,000 clones, with roughly 89% appearing a single time and 0.7% to 1% taken by the ten largest. Germline-derived CDR1 and CDR2 are LNHDA and SQIVND (reference sequence). V was trimmed by 2 bases and J by 2 bases, leaving 13 bases between them. The CDR3 is 16 amino acids.

V gene TRBV19 combines with J gene TRBJ1-5; perhaps TRBD1 as D (6 bases). The TCR was taken from a young man with COVID-19, enrolled during active disease. What was sequenced was peripheral blood. DNA of the CDR3: TGTGCCAGTAGTATACATAGGACAGCCGGCAATCAGCCCCAGCATTTT. Translation: CASSIHRTAGNQPQHF.